Following are 3 T cell receptor beta chains from one sample sequenced in a study of T-cell reconstitution after alpha-beta-depleted transplantation in children. This sample's TCRbeta library carried unique molecular identifier barcodes. TCRdb used MiXCR to reprocess the PCR reads, holding one entry per CDR3 protein. The sample holds some 450,000 distinct CDR3 sequences; over 40% are singletons and the top ten take under 35%. The sequencing here drew on PBMCs, taken before TCRalphabeta/CD19-depleted stem cell transplant. The receptors were gathered from a girl aged 2-10 years with aplastic anemia, due to receive a stem cell transplant.

This clonotype occurred many times. The V gene is TRBV12-3 or TRBV12-4, the J gene TRBJ1-5, with TRBD1 matching over 9 bases. CDR3 length equals 15 residues. J gave up 7 bases and V 4 bases, and 8 bases lay outside the gene matches. The CDR3: CASSSTGGLRQPQHF. The CDR3 region has the DNA TGTGCCAGCAGTTCCACAGGGGGCTTAAGACAGCCCCAGCATTTT.

This clonotype came up many times. This rearrangement joins TRBV24-1 to TRBJ2-7; unclear D gene. With 1 base removed from V and 3 bases from J, the gap between germline ends came to 3 bases. In germline, CDR1 is KGHDR, CDR2 SFDVKD. The CDR3 is 12 residues long. The CDR3 DNA reads TGTGCCACCAGTGATTTTAACTACGAGCAGTACTTC. It yields the protein CATSDFNYEQYF.

The rearrangement joins TRBV5-5 to TRBJ1-2, with no clear D. The germline V gene has CDR1 SGHKS and CDR2 YYEKEE (reference sequence). The CDR3 is 14 residues long. V lost 2 bases and J 2 bases, leaving 10 bases between the germline ends. The CDR3 loop reads CASSLVVQNYGYTF. The DNA for the CDR3 is TGTGCCAGCAGCTTAGTAGTACAGAACTATGGCTACACCTTC.